The entry below describes one T cell receptor beta chain. This entry is derived from a study of blood T cell repertoires in COVID-19. Exposed participants came across a COVID-19 case within 2 weeks before study entry. Using immunoSEQ multiplex PCR, the repertoire was profiled, and TCRdb retains in-frame clones only, with some absent. The sample has about 250,000 clones; 83% are singletons. The sequencing sample was made of PBMCs or T cells enriched from blood (not recorded which). The TCR was taken from a woman aged 40 to 50 who had been exposed to COVID-19.

CDR3 region: CASIGRSNTEAFF. The CDR3 coding sequence is TGTGCCAGCATTGGCAGATCGAACACTGAAGCTTTCTTT. The chain recombines TRBV6-5 with TRBJ1-1; unclear D gene. Germline V gene sequence: CDR1 MNHEY, CDR2 SVGAGI. The CDR3 covers 13 residues. The V gene lost 7 bases and the J gene lost 1 base, with 10 bases spanning the gap.